The next 31 T cell receptor beta chains were all read from a single sample in a study of cytomegalovirus exposure and HLA in healthy donors. The study ran its PCR with 60 Vbeta and 13 Jbeta primers. TCRdb keeps only in-frame clones here, not all; method: immunoSEQ multiplex PCR. The sample contains around 200,000 clones, 75% to 85% of which appear only once. The sample consisted of PBMCs. The receptors come from a woman under 30 in good health and CMV-seronegative.

The rearrangement links TRBV6-5 to TRBJ1-5, with TRBD1 matching over 8 bases. The CDR3 extends over 15 amino acids. CDR1 MNHEY and CDR2 SVGAGI come from the germline V gene. J was trimmed by 2 bases and V by 6 bases; bases with no gene match: 6. The CDR3 bases are TGTGCCAGCAGCATTGGACAGGGTGGCAATCAGCCCCAGCATTTT. It is translated as CASSIGQGGNQPQHF.

The chain joins TRBV19 to TRBJ2-5, with 7 bases identical to TRBD1. The CDR3 is 15 amino acids. V dropped 3 bases and J dropped 1; count of bases not matched to a gene: 5. Germline V gene lookup returns CDR1 LNHDA and CDR2 SQIVND (reference sequence). The CDR3 DNA follows: TGTGCCAGTAGTATGATTGGACAGGCCCAAGAGACCCAGTACTTC. Translated, it gives CASSMIGQAQETQYF.

The V gene is TRBV4-2, the J gene TRBJ2-5; 12 nucleotides align to TRBD2. CDR1 and CDR2 (germline): LGHNA, YNFKEQ. This CDR3 has 19 residues. Trimming took 4 bases from V and 5 from J; bases not matched to a gene: 17. The CDR3 bases are TGTGCCAGCAGCCTCGCAGCGACTAGCGGGGGCCGGCTAGAGGAGACCCAGTACTTC. It yields the protein CASSLAATSGGRLEETQYF.

The rearrangement uses TRBV7-2 and TRBJ2-7, with 7 bases fitting TRBD2. Trimming at V came to 5 bases and at J to 3 bases, leaving 4 bases not matched to a gene. The CDR3 consists of 13 residues. The germline CDR1 and CDR2 sequences are SGHTA and FQGNSA. CDR3 sequence: CASSGGRDYEQYF. In DNA, the CDR3 is TGTGCCAGCAGCGGGGGGAGGGACTACGAGCAGTACTTC.

This chain links TRBV25-1 with TRBJ2-5; 7 bases align to TRBD2. The CDR3 loop spans 12 amino acids. Germline CDR1 MGHDK, CDR2 SYGVNS. The V segment lost 4 bases and the J segment 7 bases; nucleotides outside the gene matches: 3. CDR3 nucleotides: TGTGCCAGCAGTGGGGAGGGAGCGACCCAGTACTTC. Translated, it gives CASSGEGATQYF.

The V call is TRBV7-2, the J call TRBJ1-2; tentative D call: TRBD1 (5 bases). This CDR3 is 13 amino acids long. V lost 5 bases, J lost 9 bases, and 16 bases lay in between. In germline, CDR1 is SGHTA, CDR2 FQGNSA. CDR3 sequence: CASSRGGAGRYTF. For the CDR3, the DNA is TGTGCCAGCAGCCGAGGTGGGGCTGGTCGCTACACCTTC.

V is TRBV4-2 and J is TRBJ1-1; TRBD1 might be the D (6 bases). Trimming took 0 bases from V and 1 from J, leaving 6 bases between them. The germline V gene encodes CDR1 LGHNA and CDR2 YNFKEQ. This CDR3 has 14 amino acids. Here the CDR3 reads CASSQEGQNTEAFF. CDR3 nucleotides: TGTGCCAGCAGCCAAGAGGGACAGAACACTGAAGCTTTCTTT.

The V call is TRBV6-1, the J call TRBJ2-3; weak D call: TRBD2 (6 bases). This CDR3 is built from 13 residues. Trimming removed 10 bases at V and 4 bases at J, with 15 bases between. The V gene's germline CDR1 is MNHNS and CDR2 SASEGT. In DNA form, the CDR3 reads TGTGCCACCCTACTGGACTACCCAGATACGCAGTATTTT. It codes for CATLLDYPDTQYF.

The chain couples TRBV27 to TRBJ2-7; 7 bases agree with TRBD1. J was trimmed by 2 bases and V by 0 bases; bases with no gene match: 7. The CDR3 has 16 amino acids. Germline V gives CDR1 MNHEY, CDR2 SMNVEV (reference sequence). In DNA form, the CDR3 reads TGTGCCAGCAGTTTATCAGGGGGCCATATCACCTACGAGCAGTACTTC. As protein: CASSLSGGHITYEQYF.

The J gene is TRBJ1-5, the V gene TRBV6-6, with 8 bases matching TRBD1. Germline V gene data show CDR1 as MNHNY and CDR2 as SVGAGI (reference sequence). This CDR3 spans 14 amino acids. V lost 2 bases and J lost 4; bases outside the gene matches: 1. DNA of the CDR3: TGTGCCAGCAGTTACACAGGGGGGAATCAGCCCCAGCATTTT. Translated, it gives CASSYTGGNQPQHF.

The chain joins TRBV27 to TRBJ2-1; 8 bases line up with TRBD2. Trimming removed 5 bases from V and 5 bases from J; junction bases left unmatched: 8. CDR3 length: 15 residues. Germline V gene data show CDR1 as MNHEY and CDR2 as SMNVEV (reference sequence). CDR3 residues: CASSGGLVPHNEQFF. The CDR3 region has the DNA TGTGCCAGCAGTGGGGGACTAGTCCCCCACAATGAGCAGTTCTTC.

The chain couples TRBV25-1 to TRBJ1-6; D might be TRBD1 (6 bases). This CDR3 contains 17 residues. CDR1 MGHDK and CDR2 SYGVNS come from the germline V gene. V was cut by 2 bases and J by 2 bases, with 13 bases left in between. CDR3 bases: TGTGCCAGCAGTGAACTAGGCAGGACAGCCTATAATTCACCCCTCCACTTT. Its translation: CASSELGRTAYNSPLHF.

The chain joins TRBV7-2 to TRBJ2-1; 10 bases line up with TRBD2. Germline V gene lookup returns CDR1 SGHTA and CDR2 FQGNSA. Trimming removed 1 base from V and 5 bases from J; junction bases left unmatched: 5. This CDR3 is 16 amino acids long. The CDR3 DNA follows: TGTGCCAGCAGCTTAGTGAGGACTAGCGGAAACAATGAGCAGTTCTTC. Protein product: CASSLVRTSGNNEQFF.

This clone came up a few times. The same CDR3 is also encoded by other DNA sequences in this sample. The chain recombines TRBV7-3 with TRBJ2-1, with D maybe TRBD2 (5 bases). Deletions cut 5 bases from V and 0 bases from J, with 11 bases between. This CDR3 comprises 15 residues. CDR1 SGHTA and CDR2 FQGTGA come from the germline V gene. The CDR3 protein is CASSPGGSSYNEQFF. As DNA, the CDR3 is TGTGCCAGCAGCCCCGGTGGGAGCTCCTACAATGAGCAGTTCTTC.

CDR3 sequence reads: CASSFKPRTSGLIGYEQYF. The CDR3 bases are TGTGCCAGCAGCTTTAAACCCCGGACTAGCGGGCTGATAGGGTACGAGCAGTACTTC. The chain employs TRBV5-6 and TRBJ2-7; 11 bases are shared with TRBD2. Trimming at V came to 2 bases and at J to 4 bases, leaving 17 bases not matched to a gene. The CDR3 spans 19 residues. Germline values: CDR1 SGHDT, CDR2 YYEEEE.

This clone came up a few times. The chain employs TRBV4-2 and TRBJ1-1, with 9 bases fitting TRBD1. The CDR3 extends over 13 amino acids. J was trimmed by 8 bases and V by 6 bases; bases with no gene match: 7. Germline CDR1 reads LGHNA; CDR2 reads YNFKEQ. The CDR3 region is CASRQFDRGEAFF. For the CDR3, the DNA is TGTGCCAGCAGGCAATTTGACAGGGGGGAAGCTTTCTTT.

This rearrangement joins TRBV6-6 to TRBJ1-2; tentatively, D is TRBD1 (6 bases). Germline V gene lookup returns CDR1 MNHNY and CDR2 SVGAGI (reference sequence). The CDR3 is made up of 14 amino acids. V dropped 4 bases and J dropped 4 bases, with 13 bases sitting between them. DNA of the CDR3: TGTGCCAGCAGTTGGGACATGAATATCTATGGCTACACCTTC. Translating it yields CASSWDMNIYGYTF.

The V and J genes are TRBV5-1 and TRBJ2-3; D is possibly TRBD1 (5 bases). In germline, CDR1 is SGHRS, CDR2 YFSETQ. This CDR3 spans 15 amino acids. V lost 0 bases and J 2 bases, leaving 10 bases between the germline ends. The CDR3 DNA reads TGCGCCAGCAGCTTGGAGGGGCTTATCACAGATACGCAGTATTTT. Its protein is CASSLEGLITDTQYF.

This clone was found a few times. The rearrangement links TRBV18 to TRBJ1-1; D call uncertain. The germline V gene has CDR1 KGHSH and CDR2 LQKENI. V lost 2 bases and J 3 bases, leaving 10 bases between the germline ends. The CDR3 covers 14 residues. CDR3 in DNA: TGTGCCAGCTCACCAAGGAATCGGGACACTGAAGCTTTCTTT. This translates into CASSPRNRDTEAFF.

This clone was seen a single time. The genes are TRBV27 and TRBJ2-3; 8 bases align to TRBD2. Trimming removed 3 bases from V and 6 bases from J; junction bases left unmatched: 8. CDR3 length: 15 residues. Germline loops: CDR1 MNHEY, CDR2 SMNVEV (reference sequence). This chain's CDR3 is CASSFRRGGDDTQYF. DNA of the CDR3: TGTGCCAGCAGTTTTCGCCGGGGGGGGGACGATACGCAGTATTTT.

This sequence joins TRBV2 and TRBJ1-2; 7 bases fit TRBD1. Losses at the gene ends were 10 bases for V and 7 bases for J; bases not matched to a gene: 12. This CDR3 region has 13 residues. Looked up from germline, CDR1 is SNHLY and CDR2 is FYNNEI. CDR3 loop: CANGGGVVGGYTF. CDR3 sequence (DNA): TGTGCCAACGGAGGGGGCGTTGTAGGTGGCTACACCTTC.

The CDR3 DNA reads TGCGCCAGCAGCTCCCTAGGCGGGGTGAACAATGAGCAGTTCTTC. This sequence encodes CASSSLGGVNNEQFF. V usage is TRBV5-1 and J usage is TRBJ2-1; possibly TRBD2 for D (6 bases). Trimming took off 3 bases at V and 5 bases at J, with 15 bases between the two ends. This CDR3 has 15 residues. CDR1 and CDR2 (germline): SGHRS, YFSETQ.

The CDR3 reads CASSAGTQTGNTIYF. Written as DNA, the CDR3 is TGTGCCAGCAGCGCCGGGACACAGACAGGAAACACCATATATTTT. This chain uses TRBV6-1 with TRBJ1-3, with a tentative D call TRBD1 (6 bases). The V gene lost 6 bases and the J gene lost 4 bases, with 16 bases spanning the gap. Germline V lookup: CDR1 MNHNS, CDR2 SASEGT. The CDR3 is 15 amino acids.

Only one count was recorded for this clone. This chain uses TRBV2 with TRBJ1-5; TRBD1 aligns across 10 bases. J lost 7 bases, V lost 5 bases, and 5 bases had no gene match. The V gene's germline CDR1 is SNHLY and CDR2 FYNNEI. The CDR3 contains 14 residues. The CDR3 here is CASSLGQGGQPQHF. The DNA of the CDR3 is TGTGCCAGCAGTCTTGGACAGGGGGGACAGCCCCAGCATTTT.

The chain has TRBV18 and TRBJ2-3, with D possibly TRBD2 on 6 matching bases. This CDR3 contains 14 residues. With 2 bases removed from V and 4 bases from J, the gap between germline ends came to 10 bases. The V gene's germline CDR1 is KGHSH and CDR2 LQKENI. The CDR3, as DNA: TGTGCCAGCTCACCAATGCGGGGTCCAGATACGCAGTATTTT. This codes for CASSPMRGPDTQYF. The full variable domain, completed using reference TRBV18 and TRBJ2-3, is NAGVMQNPRHLVRRRGQEARLRCSPMKGHSHVYWYRQLPEEGLKFMVYLQKENIIDESGMPKERFSAEFPKEGPSILRIQQVVRGDSAAYFCASSPMRGPDTQYFGPGTRLTVL.

The chain is built from TRBV10-3 and TRBJ2-3; TRBD2 agrees at 8 bases. In germline, CDR1 is ENHRY, CDR2 SYGVKD. V shed 2 bases and J 4 bases; nucleotides not matched to a gene: 11. The CDR3 consists of 17 residues. The CDR3 bases are TGTGCCATCAGTGAGGGGGGTTGGGGACTAGGCGCAGATACGCAGTATTTT. Protein: CAISEGGWGLGADTQYF.

The genes are TRBV6-5 and TRBJ1-2, with D tentatively TRBD1 (6 bases). Deletions cut 4 bases from V and 4 bases from J, with 13 bases between. CDR3 length: 14 amino acids. Germline CDR1 MNHEY, CDR2 SVGAGI. The CDR3 nucleotides are TGTGCCAGCAGTTTTCAACAGGGCCTCTATGGCTACACCTTC. This encodes CASSFQQGLYGYTF.

V gene TRBV19 combines with J gene TRBJ1-1; TRBD1 is a possible D gene (5 bases). CDR3 size: 13 residues. Germline V lookup: CDR1 LNHDA, CDR2 SQIVND (reference sequence). V lost 3 bases and J 5 bases, leaving 10 bases between the germline ends. Here the CDR3 DNA reads TGTGCCAGTAGTATCCCACCAGGGACTGAAGCTTTCTTT. It encodes CASSIPPGTEAFF.

On this clone itself: A read error is likely, as this CDR3 ends without the conserved phenylalanine or tryptophan. The chain uses TRBV6-5 and TRBJ1-1, with 7 nucleotides matching TRBD1. Trimming took 6 bases from V and 7 from J; bases not matched to a gene: 11. Looked up from germline, CDR1 is MNHEY and CDR2 is SVGAGI. The CDR3 sequence is 14 residues long. The CDR3 region has the DNA TGTGCCAGCAGGCGTGACAGGGTCCAAGATGAAGCTTTCCTT. Its protein is CASRRDRVQDEAFL.

This clone occurred once. V usage is TRBV7-9 and J usage is TRBJ2-2; 10 bases match TRBD2. The germline V gene encodes CDR1 SEHNR and CDR2 FQNEAQ (reference sequence). J lost 3 bases, V lost 1 base, and 5 bases had no gene match. The CDR3 length is 17 residues. The CDR3 is CASSLGAGGPYTGELFF. The DNA of the CDR3 is TGTGCCAGCAGCTTAGGAGCGGGAGGGCCATACACCGGGGAGCTGTTTTTT.

The chain recombines TRBV18 with TRBJ2-7; 8 nucleotides align to TRBD1. The germline CDR1 and CDR2 sequences are KGHSH and LQKENI. With V trimmed by 2 bases and J by 4 bases, 4 bases remained unmatched. The CDR3 runs to 14 residues. The CDR3 loop is CASSPTGGSYEQYF. In DNA, the CDR3 is TGTGCCAGCTCACCAACAGGGGGGAGTTACGAGCAGTACTTC.